The rows below give T cell receptor beta chains drawn from one sample of a study of blood T cell repertoires in COVID-19. Generated by immunoSEQ multiplex PCR, the TCRdb table keeps only in-frame clones and is missing some. The sample shows 160,000 or so clones, 85% to 95% of them seen only once. Material for sequencing was peripheral blood. All receptors come from a woman in her sixties with COVID-19, enrolled during active disease. Both conserved end residues are part of each CDR3. The D gene is left open where the match is weak. Expanded clones are given a class, and other clones once, few, many or no size at all.

V: TRBV5-5; size: -; J: TRBJ1-2; D: TRBD1; DNA: TGTGCCAGCAGCTGGGGGACAGGGAATGGCTACACCTTC; CDR3: CASSWGTGNGYTF
V: TRBV18; size: -; J: TRBJ1-4; D: -; DNA: TGTGCCAGCTCACCAGGGGGGGCTGATGAAAAACTGTTTTTT; CDR3: CASSPGGADEKLFF
V: TRBV4-1; size: -; J: TRBJ1-1; D: -; DNA: TGCGCCAGCAGCCAAGATACAGGGATCATAATGAACACTGAAGCTTTCTTT; CDR3: CASSQDTGIIMNTEAFF
V: TRBV2; size: -; J: TRBJ2-2; D: -; DNA: TGTGCCAGCATGAAAGGGGCGCGTACCGGGGAGCTGTTTTTT; CDR3: CASMKGARTGELFF
V: TRBV7-8; size: once; J: TRBJ1-2; D: -; DNA: TGTGCCAGCAGCTTAGCGTCCTTCGACAGATTGGTCGACTATGGCTACACCTTC; CDR3: CASSLASFDRLVDYGYTF
V: TRBV5-5; size: -; J: TRBJ2-7; D: TRBD2; DNA: TGTGCCAGCAGCTTAGGGTTGGCTAGCGGGGGCATATACGAGCAGTACTTC; CDR3: CASSLGLASGGIYEQYF
V: TRBV5-5; size: -; J: TRBJ2-3; D: TRBD2; DNA: TGTGCCAGCAGCTTAGGGACTAGCGGCGCAGATACGCAGTATTTT; CDR3: CASSLGTSGADTQYF
V: TRBV18; size: -; J: TRBJ1-1; D: -; DNA: TGTGCCAGCTCAAGGACAGCAAACACTGAAGCTTTCTTT; CDR3: CASSRTANTEAFF
V: TRBV18; size: -; J: TRBJ1-5; D: -; DNA: TGTGCCAGCTCACCAAGAGAGGAAAATCAGCCCCAGCATTTT; CDR3: CASSPREENQPQHF
V: TRBV15; size: -; J: TRBJ1-2; D: -; DNA: TGTGCCACCAGCAGAGATGGGTCCGGGAGGCTGGACTATGGCTACACCTTC; CDR3: CATSRDGSGRLDYGYTF
V: TRBV18; size: -; J: TRBJ1-1; D: -; DNA: TGTGCCAGCTCACCTTCTCGGGGGGGCTCCGAAGCTTTCTTT; CDR3: CASSPSRGGSEAFF
V: TRBV5-8; size: -; J: TRBJ2-1; D: TRBD1; DNA: TGTGCCAGCAGCAAGACAGGGGCTCCCTACAATGAGCAGTTCTTC; CDR3: CASSKTGAPYNEQFF
V: TRBV5-4; size: -; J: TRBJ2-5; D: TRBD2; DNA: TGTGCCAGCAGCTCCGGGGGGGCATGGGAGACCCAGTACTTC; CDR3: CASSSGGAWETQYF
V: TRBV19; size: -; J: TRBJ1-5; D: -; DNA: TGTGCCAGTAGTTCGGAGGGGCCAGGGTTTAGCAATCAGCCCCAGCATTTT; CDR3: CASSSEGPGFSNQPQHF
V: TRBV9; size: -; J: TRBJ2-1; D: TRBD2; DNA: TGTGCCAGCAGCCCGAGTAGCGGGGATGATTACAATGAGCAGTTCTTC; CDR3: CASSPSSGDDYNEQFF
V: TRBV7-9; size: -; J: TRBJ2-7; D: -; DNA: TGTGCCAGCAGCTTAGAAGGGGGTTACGAGCAGTACTTC; CDR3: CASSLEGGYEQYF
V: TRBV5-1; size: once; J: TRBJ1-4; D: -; DNA: TGCGCCAGTAAACAGGGCTACGGGACGGAAAAACTGTTTTTT; CDR3: CASKQGYGTEKLFF
V: TRBV6-6; size: -; J: TRBJ1-3; D: -; DNA: TGTGCCAGCAGTCCACCCCGGGGGGCCTCCGGAAACACCATATATTTT; CDR3: CASSPPRGASGNTIYF
V: TRBV29-1; size: -; J: TRBJ2-1; D: -; DNA: TGCAGCGTTGATACAGGGTACAATGAGCAGTTCTTC; CDR3: CSVDTGYNEQFF
V: TRBV18; size: -; J: TRBJ1-3; D: -; DNA: TGTGCCAGCTCACCCCTGCGGCAGTCTTACTCTGGAAACACCATATATTTT; CDR3: CASSPLRQSYSGNTIYF
V: TRBV7-9; size: -; J: TRBJ1-5; D: TRBD1; DNA: TGTGCCAGCAGCGCGGGACAGTCGGAACTTCAGCCCCAGCATTTT; CDR3: CASSAGQSELQPQHF
V: TRBV6-5; size: -; J: TRBJ1-6; D: -; DNA: TGTGCCAGCAGCCCCCGGGACACTAATTCACCCCTCCACTTT; CDR3: CASSPRDTNSPLHF
V: TRBV7-9; size: -; J: TRBJ1-6; D: -; DNA: TGTGCCAGCAGGGGAGTGGACTCCTATAATTCACCCCTCCACTTT; CDR3: CASRGVDSYNSPLHF
V: TRBV7-9; size: -; J: TRBJ1-6; D: TRBD1; DNA: TGTGCCAGCAGCTGGGGACAGGACAATTCACCCCTCCACTTT; CDR3: CASSWGQDNSPLHF
V: TRBV29-1; size: -; J: TRBJ1-1; D: -; DNA: TGCAGCGTTGATAATTCGGTTTTGGGGGCCCACATGAACACTGAAGCTTTCTTT; CDR3: CSVDNSVLGAHMNTEAFF
V: TRBV3-1/TRBV3-2; size: -; J: TRBJ1-1; D: TRBD1; DNA: TGTGCCAGCAGCCAAGATTTTAGCTGGACAGGGGTGACTGAAGCTTTCTTT; CDR3: CASSQDFSWTGVTEAFF
V: TRBV2; size: -; J: TRBJ2-2; D: TRBD2; DNA: TGTGCCAGCAGTGAAAGTTATGCGGGGGGCGGCACCGGGGAGCTGTTTTTT; CDR3: CASSESYAGGGTGELFF
V: TRBV5-5; size: -; J: TRBJ2-7; D: TRBD1; DNA: TGTGCCAGCAGCGCCCTGACAGGGCTGTACGAGCAGTACTTC; CDR3: CASSALTGLYEQYF
V: TRBV11-1; size: -; J: TRBJ1-1; D: -; DNA: TGTGCCAGCAGCCCCTATAGGGCGGGGGCCACTGAAGCTTTCTTT; CDR3: CASSPYRAGATEAFF
V: TRBV7-3; size: -; J: TRBJ2-5; D: TRBD1; DNA: TGTGCCAGCAGCTTAGGGACAGGGGGGACCCAGTACTTC; CDR3: CASSLGTGGTQYF
V: TRBV7-8; size: -; J: TRBJ1-5; D: TRBD1; DNA: TGTGCCAGCAGCTTATTCCCCTGGTCGGACAGGGCGCGCAATCAGCCCCAGCATTTT; CDR3: CASSLFPWSDRARNQPQHF
V: TRBV7-9; size: few; J: TRBJ2-7; D: TRBD1; DNA: TGTGCCAGCAGCGAGGCGGGACAGGTACACTACGAGCAGTACTTC; CDR3: CASSEAGQVHYEQYF
V: TRBV5-4; size: once; J: TRBJ2-7; D: -; DNA: TGTGCCAGCAGCTTAGGGACACGCGAGCAGTACTTC; CDR3: CASSLGTREQYF
V: TRBV10-3; size: -; J: TRBJ1-4; D: -; DNA: TGTGCCATCAGTGAGGGCGCGGCAGGCGGGGAAAAACTGTTTTTT; CDR3: CAISEGAAGGEKLFF
V: TRBV11-1; size: -; J: TRBJ1-5; D: -; DNA: TGTGCCAGCAGCCAAACCGACATTCAGCCCCAGCATTTT; CDR3: CASSQTDIQPQHF
V: TRBV9; size: -; J: TRBJ2-1; D: -; DNA: TGTGCCAGCAGCGACCCCCTCCTTAGCGGATCCTACAATGAGCAGTTCTTC; CDR3: CASSDPLLSGSYNEQFF
V: TRBV19; size: once; J: TRBJ1-5; D: TRBD1; DNA: TGTGCCAGTAGTATTTACGGACAGGGGGAACAGCCCCAGCATTTT; CDR3: CASSIYGQGEQPQHF
V: TRBV6-1; size: -; J: TRBJ2-5; D: -; DNA: TGTGCCAGCAGTGATAGGGGACGAGGGGGCCAAGAGACCCAGTACTTC; CDR3: CASSDRGRGGQETQYF
V: TRBV6-5; size: -; J: TRBJ1-1; D: TRBD1; DNA: TGTGCCAGCAGACAACAGGGGGCGGACACTGAAGCTTTCTTT; CDR3: CASRQQGADTEAFF
V: TRBV3-1/TRBV3-2; size: -; J: TRBJ1-2; D: -; DNA: TGTGCCAGCAGCCAAGGGGCGGGCGAGGGCTATGGCTACACCTTC; CDR3: CASSQGAGEGYGYTF